This TCR beta chain was retrieved from a study of vaccination and CD4 T cells after COVID-19. Overall study context: In culture, cells were exposed to overlapping spike peptides from SARS-CoV-2, HCoV-NL63, HCoV-OC43 and HCoV-229E.

Of note for this clonotype: The antigen is undetermined.

The Oncomine TCR Beta short-read assay was applied to DNA of cultured CD4+ T cells. TCRdb re-analysed the PCR reads in MiXCR, keeping a single row per CDR3 protein. This sample has about 14,000 distinct CDR3 sequences, with around half found just once. Treatment: approximately nine-day PBMC culture with coronavirus spike peptide pools or control peptides (ViraFEST assay). Sequenced here: CD4+ T cells from blood, cultured in vitro, sampled before SARS-CoV-2 vaccination. The sequence came from a human donor who had recovered from COVID-19.

CDR3: CASSLRQREAFF. The CDR3 DNA reads as TGTGCCAGCAGTTTAAGACAGCGTGAAGCTTTCTTT. The chain has TRBV12-3 or TRBV12-4 and TRBJ1-1; D possibly corresponds to TRBD1 (5 bases). Deletions cut 2 bases from V and 7 bases from J, with 8 bases between. There are 12 residues in the CDR3.